These T cell receptor beta chains were read from a single sample in a study of neurological immune-mediated disorders. One entry per CDR3 protein, called by TCRdb with MiXCR from the 5' RACE reads. There are about 49,000 distinct CDR3 sequences in the sample; more than 8.5% occur only once, and 1.5% to 2% lies in the top ten. The specimen sequenced was PBMCs. The receptors were gathered from a woman between 40 and 50 years old in good health. CDR3s include the opening cysteine and the closing phenylalanine or tryptophan. The D gene is left open where the match is weak. Only some rows state a clone size, as once, few, many or a class for expanded clones.

CDR3aa: CASSRAGDGYTF; CDR3nt: TGTGCCAGCTCACGTGCAGGGGATGGCTACACCTTC; j_gene: TRBJ1-2; d_gene: NA; v_gene: TRBV18; abundance: many
CDR3aa: CASSGTGGVNQPQHF; CDR3nt: TGTGCCAGCAGCGGCACAGGGGGCGTCAATCAGCCCCAGCATTTT; j_gene: TRBJ1-5; d_gene: TRBD1; v_gene: TRBV5-6; abundance: NA
CDR3aa: CASTRQAGELFF; CDR3nt: TGTGCCAGCACCCGGCAGGCGGGGGAGCTGTTTTTT; j_gene: TRBJ2-2; d_gene: NA; v_gene: TRBV25-1; abundance: many
CDR3aa: CASSPQKSREGANEQFF; CDR3nt: TGTGCCAGCAGTCCCCAAAAATCCCGGGAGGGGGCCAATGAGCAGTTCTTC; j_gene: TRBJ2-1; d_gene: NA; v_gene: TRBV27; abundance: many
CDR3aa: CASSLGDGVGNEQFF; CDR3nt: TGTGCCAGCAGCTTAGGGGACGGGGTTGGGAATGAGCAGTTCTTC; j_gene: TRBJ2-1; d_gene: NA; v_gene: TRBV7-2; abundance: many
CDR3aa: CASSLAGRGYEQYF; CDR3nt: TGTGCCAGCAGCTTAGCCGGCAGGGGGTACGAGCAGTACTTC; j_gene: TRBJ2-7; d_gene: TRBD1; v_gene: TRBV7-2; abundance: many
CDR3aa: CAISLSGTGWAEAFF; CDR3nt: TGTGCCATCAGTTTATCCGGGACAGGGTGGGCGGAAGCTTTCTTT; j_gene: TRBJ1-1; d_gene: TRBD1; v_gene: TRBV10-3; abundance: many
CDR3aa: CATKQGLANYEQYF; CDR3nt: TGTGCCACCAAACAGGGCCTCGCTAACTACGAGCAGTACTTC; j_gene: TRBJ2-7; d_gene: NA; v_gene: TRBV18; abundance: many
CDR3aa: CSARDLEARDTEAFF; CDR3nt: TGCAGTGCTAGAGATCTTGAAGCGAGGGACACTGAAGCTTTCTTT; j_gene: TRBJ1-1; d_gene: NA; v_gene: TRBV20-1; abundance: many
CDR3aa: CASSLFGRGPNQPQHF; CDR3nt: TGTGCCAGCAGTTTATTTGGCAGGGGACCCAATCAGCCCCAGCATTTT; j_gene: TRBJ1-5; d_gene: NA; v_gene: TRBV12-3/TRBV12-4; abundance: many
CDR3aa: CASSLVPGLTEAFF; CDR3nt: TGTGCCAGCAGCTTAGTTCCGGGCCTAACTGAAGCTTTCTTT; j_gene: TRBJ1-1; d_gene: NA; v_gene: TRBV7-9; abundance: many
CDR3aa: CASSQGSSGYYEQYF; CDR3nt: TGCGCCAGCAGCCAAGGTAGTAGCGGGTACTACGAGCAGTACTTC; j_gene: TRBJ2-7; d_gene: TRBD2; v_gene: TRBV4-3; abundance: many
CDR3aa: CASSLASQSHTYEQYF; CDR3nt: TGCGCCAGCAGCTTGGCCAGTCAATCCCACACCTACGAGCAGTACTTC; j_gene: TRBJ2-7; d_gene: NA; v_gene: TRBV5-1; abundance: NA
CDR3aa: CASSSLASYQETQYF; CDR3nt: TGCGCCAGCAGCTCCTTGGCTTCGTACCAAGAGACCCAGTACTTC; j_gene: TRBJ2-5; d_gene: NA; v_gene: TRBV5-1; abundance: many
CDR3aa: CSAWQEKLFF; CDR3nt: TGCAGCGCGTGGCAGGAAAAACTGTTTTTT; j_gene: TRBJ1-4; d_gene: NA; v_gene: TRBV29-1; abundance: NA
CDR3aa: CASSIAQGRLGTQYF; CDR3nt: TGTGCCAGCAGTATAGCACAGGGGCGACTGGGGACCCAGTACTTC; j_gene: TRBJ2-5; d_gene: TRBD1; v_gene: TRBV12-3/TRBV12-4; abundance: many
CDR3aa: CASSGNPGQGADEQYF; CDR3nt: TGTGCCAGCAGTGGGAACCCGGGACAGGGGGCCGACGAGCAGTACTTC; j_gene: TRBJ2-7; d_gene: TRBD1; v_gene: TRBV6-1; abundance: many
CDR3aa: CASSRQEGAKNSPLHF; CDR3nt: TGTGCCAGCAGCCGTCAGGAGGGGGCTAAGAATTCACCCCTCCACTTT; j_gene: TRBJ1-6; d_gene: TRBD1; v_gene: TRBV7-2; abundance: many
CDR3aa: CAISWDRAEETLYF; CDR3nt: TGTGCCATCAGTTGGGACAGGGCAGAGGAGACCCTGTACTTC; j_gene: TRBJ2-5; d_gene: TRBD1; v_gene: TRBV10-3; abundance: many
CDR3aa: CATSRDIGVGETQYF; CDR3nt: TGTGCCACCAGCAGAGATATCGGGGTCGGGGAGACCCAGTACTTC; j_gene: TRBJ2-5; d_gene: NA; v_gene: TRBV15; abundance: many
CDR3aa: CASRQNVASLNYGYTF; CDR3nt: TGCGCCAGCCGACAGAACGTTGCGTCCCTTAACTATGGCTACACCTTC; j_gene: TRBJ1-2; d_gene: NA; v_gene: TRBV4-1; abundance: many
CDR3aa: CASSSPGRKVGSTF; CDR3nt: TGTGCCAGCAGCTCCCCGGGGCGGAAGGTCGGGTCCACCTTC; j_gene: TRBJ1-2; d_gene: NA; v_gene: TRBV7-2; abundance: many
CDR3aa: CASSRTGGGNTIYF; CDR3nt: TGTGCCAGCAGTCGGACAGGGGGTGGAAACACCATATATTTT; j_gene: TRBJ1-3; d_gene: TRBD1; v_gene: TRBV12-3/TRBV12-4; abundance: many
CDR3aa: CASSDTRAGNTIYF; CDR3nt: TGTGCCAGCAGTGATACAAGGGCTGGAAACACCATATATTTT; j_gene: TRBJ1-3; d_gene: NA; v_gene: TRBV25-1; abundance: many
CDR3aa: CANRQTGGFDEQFF; CDR3nt: TGTGCCAACAGACAGACGGGAGGTTTCGATGAGCAGTTCTTC; j_gene: TRBJ2-1; d_gene: TRBD2; v_gene: TRBV3-1; abundance: NA
CDR3aa: CSASFGRSSYEQYF; CDR3nt: TGCAGTGCTAGTTTTGGCAGGAGCTCCTACGAGCAGTACTTC; j_gene: TRBJ2-7; d_gene: NA; v_gene: TRBV20-1; abundance: many
CDR3aa: CASSPRGTGGLDTQYF; CDR3nt: TGTGCCAGCAGCCCGCGGGGGACAGGGGGCTTGGATACGCAGTATTTT; j_gene: TRBJ2-3; d_gene: TRBD1; v_gene: TRBV5-6; abundance: many
CDR3aa: CASSPRPEVTADTQYF; CDR3nt: TGTGCCAGCTCACCAAGGCCGGAGGTTACGGCAGATACGCAGTATTTT; j_gene: TRBJ2-3; d_gene: NA; v_gene: TRBV18; abundance: many
CDR3aa: CASTLRRGYITEQYF; CDR3nt: TGTGCCAGCACTCTCAGGCGAGGCTACATCACCGAGCAGTACTTC; j_gene: TRBJ2-7; d_gene: NA; v_gene: TRBV7-2; abundance: many
CDR3aa: CASSAGQGMVDEQFF; CDR3nt: TGTGCCAGCAGCGCCGGACAGGGAATGGTCGATGAGCAGTTCTTC; j_gene: TRBJ2-1; d_gene: TRBD1; v_gene: TRBV9; abundance: few
CDR3aa: CASSNRGNQPQHF; CDR3nt: TGTGCCAGCAGTAATAGGGGCAATCAGCCCCAGCATTTT; j_gene: TRBJ1-5; d_gene: NA; v_gene: TRBV6-5; abundance: many
CDR3aa: CASSQLRSSNQPQHF; CDR3nt: TGTGCCAGCAGCCAACTACGAAGTAGCAATCAGCCCCAGCATTTT; j_gene: TRBJ1-5; d_gene: NA; v_gene: TRBV4-2; abundance: many
CDR3aa: CASSLEQGVGKLFF; CDR3nt: TGTGCCAGCAGCTTAGAACAGGGGGTGGGAAAACTGTTTTTT; j_gene: TRBJ1-4; d_gene: TRBD1; v_gene: TRBV7-6; abundance: many
CDR3aa: CSARSPHSPRQGPYEQYF; CDR3nt: TGCAGTGCTAGAAGTCCCCACTCCCCAAGACAGGGACCCTACGAGCAGTACTTC; j_gene: TRBJ2-7; d_gene: TRBD1; v_gene: TRBV20-1; abundance: many
CDR3aa: CASSLDWGQPQHF; CDR3nt: TGCGCCAGCAGCTTGGATTGGGGACAGCCCCAGCATTTT; j_gene: TRBJ1-5; d_gene: NA; v_gene: TRBV5-1; abundance: many
CDR3aa: CASSLPRASFYGYTF; CDR3nt: TGTGCCAGCAGCTTGCCCAGGGCCTCCTTCTATGGCTACACCTTC; j_gene: TRBJ1-2; d_gene: NA; v_gene: TRBV7-2; abundance: many
CDR3aa: CAINAGQGDEAFF; CDR3nt: TGTGCCATCAATGCGGGACAGGGTGATGAAGCTTTCTTT; j_gene: TRBJ1-1; d_gene: TRBD1; v_gene: TRBV10-3; abundance: many
CDR3aa: CASSELTAPSPLHF; CDR3nt: TGTGCCAGCAGTGAATTGACAGCTCCCTCACCCCTCCACTTT; j_gene: TRBJ1-6; d_gene: NA; v_gene: TRBV2; abundance: NA
CDR3aa: CASRWTGTGEQFF; CDR3nt: TGTGCCAGCAGGTGGACAGGGACAGGTGAGCAGTTCTTC; j_gene: TRBJ2-1; d_gene: TRBD1; v_gene: TRBV12-3/TRBV12-4; abundance: many
CDR3aa: CASSLGRDTEAFF; CDR3nt: TGCGCCAGCAGCTTGGGCCGGGACACTGAAGCTTTCTTT; j_gene: TRBJ1-1; d_gene: NA; v_gene: TRBV5-1; abundance: many
CDR3aa: CASSALDGGYNEQFF; CDR3nt: TGTGCCAGCAGCGCCCTGGACGGGGGTTACAATGAGCAGTTCTTC; j_gene: TRBJ2-1; d_gene: NA; v_gene: TRBV9; abundance: many
CDR3aa: CASSFFGIGNEQFF; CDR3nt: TGTGCCAGCAGTTTCTTTGGTATTGGCAATGAGCAGTTCTTC; j_gene: TRBJ2-1; d_gene: NA; v_gene: TRBV27; abundance: many
CDR3aa: CASSLGRSNYGYTF; CDR3nt: TGCGCCAGCAGCTTGGGCAGGTCTAACTATGGCTACACCTTC; j_gene: TRBJ1-2; d_gene: NA; v_gene: TRBV5-1; abundance: many
CDR3aa: CSVERGFQETQYF; CDR3nt: TGCAGCGTTGAGCGGGGCTTCCAAGAGACCCAGTACTTC; j_gene: TRBJ2-5; d_gene: NA; v_gene: TRBV29-1; abundance: NA
CDR3aa: CASSLVSLNEKLFF; CDR3nt: TGCGCCAGCAGCTTGGTCAGCCTTAATGAAAAACTGTTTTTT; j_gene: TRBJ1-4; d_gene: NA; v_gene: TRBV5-1; abundance: many
CDR3aa: CSAGRGGPNTEAFF; CDR3nt: TGCAGTGCTGGGCGCGGGGGACCGAACACTGAAGCTTTCTTT; j_gene: TRBJ1-1; d_gene: NA; v_gene: TRBV20-1; abundance: many
CDR3aa: CASSYAGLYARSNQPQHF; CDR3nt: TGTGCCAGCAGTTATGCGGGACTCTATGCGCGGAGCAATCAGCCCCAGCATTTT; j_gene: TRBJ1-5; d_gene: NA; v_gene: TRBV6-2/TRBV6-3; abundance: many
CDR3aa: CASSWGDRVSGTQYF; CDR3nt: TGTGCCAGCAGTTGGGGGGACAGGGTCTCGGGTACGCAGTATTTT; j_gene: TRBJ2-3; d_gene: TRBD1; v_gene: TRBV27; abundance: many
CDR3aa: CASSLDRGRNEYYF; CDR3nt: TGTGCCAGCAGCTTAGACAGGGGAAGGAACGAGTATTACTTC; j_gene: TRBJ2-7; d_gene: TRBD1; v_gene: TRBV7-2; abundance: NA
CDR3aa: CASSSKWDPIPYEQYF; CDR3nt: TGTGCCAGCAGCTCCAAATGGGACCCTATACCCTACGAGCAGTACTTC; j_gene: TRBJ2-7; d_gene: NA; v_gene: TRBV12-3/TRBV12-4; abundance: many
CDR3aa: CSARDYRQGAAEAFF; CDR3nt: TGCAGTGCTAGAGATTACAGGCAGGGGGCCGCTGAAGCTTTCTTT; j_gene: TRBJ1-1; d_gene: TRBD1; v_gene: TRBV20-1; abundance: NA
CDR3aa: CSLGLAGSSGWDEQFF; CDR3nt: TGCAGCTTGGGACTAGCGGGGTCCTCAGGGTGGGATGAGCAGTTCTTC; j_gene: TRBJ2-1; d_gene: TRBD2; v_gene: TRBV29-1; abundance: many
CDR3aa: CASSVGQGYSPLHF; CDR3nt: TGTGCCAGCAGCGTGGGACAGGGTTATTCACCCCTCCACTTT; j_gene: TRBJ1-6; d_gene: TRBD1; v_gene: TRBV9; abundance: few
CDR3aa: CSVMTAMNTEAFF; CDR3nt: TGCAGCGTTATGACAGCGATGAACACTGAAGCTTTCTTT; j_gene: TRBJ1-1; d_gene: NA; v_gene: TRBV29-1; abundance: many
CDR3aa: CASRPPAAGGPDEQFF; CDR3nt: TGTGCCAGCAGGCCCCCGGCTGCAGGGGGCCCGGACGAGCAGTTCTTC; j_gene: TRBJ2-1; d_gene: TRBD1; v_gene: TRBV25-1; abundance: NA
CDR3aa: CASSLFADLSYNEQFF; CDR3nt: TGTGCCAGCAGCTTATTCGCCGACCTCTCCTACAATGAGCAGTTCTTC; j_gene: TRBJ2-1; d_gene: NA; v_gene: TRBV11-2; abundance: many
CDR3aa: CASGKSGVQETQYF; CDR3nt: TGTGCCAGCGGTAAAAGCGGGGTACAAGAGACCCAGTACTTC; j_gene: TRBJ2-5; d_gene: TRBD2; v_gene: TRBV12-3/TRBV12-4; abundance: many
CDR3aa: CAISDRETQYF; CDR3nt: TGTGCCATCAGTGACCGCGAGACCCAGTACTTC; j_gene: TRBJ2-5; d_gene: NA; v_gene: TRBV10-3; abundance: many
CDR3aa: CSALDRAFNQPQHF; CDR3nt: TGCAGTGCACTCGACCGGGCCTTTAATCAGCCCCAGCATTTT; j_gene: TRBJ1-5; d_gene: NA; v_gene: TRBV20-1; abundance: many